This TCR beta chain was identified in a study of blood T cell repertoires in COVID-19. Study at large: Donors in the United States, Italy and Spain gave samples during acute or convalescent COVID-19.

This table comes from immunoSEQ multiplex PCR, and its TCRdb copy is limited to in-frame clones, with some not included. The sample shows roughly 150,000 clones, 83% of them seen only once. V shed 8 bases and J shed 1 base, with 9 bases lying between them. Germline CDR1 LNHDA, CDR2 SQIVND (reference sequence). This CDR3 contains 13 residues. The rearrangement links TRBV19 to TRBJ2-4, with a possible D match to TRBD1 (6 bases). The TCR sequence derives from an elderly woman with acute or convalescent COVID-19. Sequenced input: peripheral blood. The CDR3 sequence: CASDTGAKNIQYF. DNA for the CDR3: TGTGCCAGTGACACAGGGGCCAAAAACATTCAGTACTTC.